The TCR beta chain described here comes from a study of blood T cell repertoires in COVID-19. Germline CDR1 and CDR2: KGHDR and SFDVKD. This CDR3 is 15 amino acids long. With 4 bases clipped from V and 3 bases from J, the junction kept 7 bases outside the gene matches. Profiled with immunoSEQ multiplex PCR; TCRdb holds only in-frame clones, not every one. This sample has 270,000 or so clones, with about 80% found just once. The V and J genes are TRBV24-1 and TRBJ1-1, with 7 nucleotides matching TRBD1. The sequenced sample consisted of peripheral blood. The receptor comes from a human donor in a cohort sampled during active COVID-19. The CDR3 here is CATSEGGQPYTEAFF. CDR3 DNA sequence: TGTGCCACCAGTGAGGGGGGACAGCCCTACACTGAAGCTTTCTTT.